The rows below give T cell receptor beta chains drawn from one sample of a study of blood T cell repertoires in COVID-19. Here immunoSEQ multiplex PCR was the method, and the copy in TCRdb shows in-frame clones only, minus some. The sample shows about 200,000 clones, about four fifths of them seen only once. Specimen: peripheral blood. These receptors were obtained from a woman in her forties or fifties with active or convalescent COVID-19. Each CDR3 is given with its conserved first and last residue. Fields, in order: J gene, D gene, V gene, clone size, CDR3 protein, CDR3 DNA. A D gene is named only where the DNA matches it firmly. Expanded clones get a size class; other rows say once, few or many, or leave the size out.

TRBJ2-3	TRBD2	TRBV11-3	NA	CASSLDGGSPDTQYF	TGTGCCAGCAGCTTAGACGGCGGGAGTCCAGATACGCAGTATTTT
TRBJ2-5	TRBD1	TRBV19	NA	CASSVRQGTQETQYF	TGTGCCAGTAGTGTCCGACAGGGGACCCAAGAGACCCAGTACTTC
TRBJ2-3	NA	TRBV6-2/TRBV6-3	NA	CASSPGQHTDTQYF	TGTGCCAGCAGCCCCGGACAGCACACAGATACGCAGTATTTT
TRBJ2-2	TRBD2	TRBV4-1	NA	CASSQGREWHTGELFF	TGCGCCAGCAGCCAAGGGCGGGAGTGGCACACCGGGGAGCTGTTTTTT
TRBJ1-6	TRBD1	TRBV28	few	CASSFGTARNSPLHF	TGTGCCAGCAGCTTCGGGACAGCTCGTAATTCACCCCTCCACTTT
TRBJ1-5	TRBD1	TRBV4-1	NA	CASSQQGGNQPQHF	TGCGCCAGCAGCCAACAGGGGGGCAATCAGCCCCAGCATTTT
TRBJ2-3	TRBD2	TRBV19	NA	CASNLAGTSTDTQYF	TGTGCCAGTAATTTAGCGGGGACTAGCACAGATACGCAGTATTTT
TRBJ2-1	TRBD2	TRBV7-6	NA	CASSLFASGGALLNEQFF	TGTGCCAGCAGCTTATTCGCTAGCGGGGGGGCCCTCCTCAATGAGCAGTTCTTC
TRBJ2-5	TRBD1	TRBV29-1	NA	CSVPQGASLETQYF	TGCAGCGTTCCACAGGGGGCTTCCTTAGAGACCCAGTACTTC
TRBJ1-1	NA	TRBV28	NA	CLVTALLNTEAFF	TGTCTGGTCACAGCTCTACTTAACACTGAAGCTTTCTTT
TRBJ2-3	TRBD1	TRBV11-3	once	CASSKGTGGTDTQYF	TGTGCCAGCAGCAAAGGGACAGGGGGCACAGATACGCAGTATTTT
TRBJ2-1	NA	TRBV29-1	once	CSVRGGHRYNEQFF	TGCAGCGTTCGAGGTGGACACCGCTACAATGAGCAGTTCTTC
TRBJ1-1	NA	TRBV7-9	NA	CASSLASPGKKRNTEAFF	TGTGCCAGCAGCTTAGCCTCACCGGGAAAGAAGAGGAACACTGAAGCTTTCTTT
TRBJ1-2	TRBD1	TRBV29-1	NA	CSVGGDRETYGYTF	TGCAGCGTTGGCGGCGACAGGGAGACCTATGGCTACACCTTC
TRBJ2-2	NA	TRBV9	NA	CASSVNLVAGELFF	TGTGCCAGCAGCGTGAACTTAGTAGCCGGGGAGCTGTTTTTT
TRBJ2-3	TRBD2	TRBV5-1	few	CASSLGASGGRDTQYF	TGCGCCAGCAGCTTGGGGGCTAGCGGTGGAAGAGATACGCAGTATTTT